The present T cell receptor beta chain was sequenced within a study of OX40 agonist ivuxolimab in advanced cancers. For context, the study as a whole: Ivuxolimab, which targeted the costimulatory receptor OX40 (CD134), was an agonistic, fully human IgG2 monoclonal antibody. Intravenous ivuxolimab was administered to patients every 2 weeks at six dose levels: 0.01, 0.1, 0.3, 1.5, 3 and 10 mg/kg. Among the roughly 54 dose-escalation patients, about 20 had hepatocellular carcinoma, approximately 15 melanoma, 9 renal cell carcinoma and 9 head and neck cancer. In the dose-escalation cohort, 82.7% of patients were male, and the mean age was approximately 60 years, with a range of about 23 to 90. Patients were allowed to have had prior anti-PD-1, anti-PD-L1 or anti-CTLA-4 therapy, and around 40% of the dose-escalation patients had previously received checkpoint inhibitors. Partial responses were achieved by three dose-escalation patients, of whom one had hepatocellular carcinoma and two had cutaneous melanoma. The point of sequencing TCRbeta in the periphery was to test whether ivuxolimab changed TCR sequence diversity and drove clonal T-cell expansion. The monotherapy dose-escalation portion (N ≈ 55 patients) of the phase I ivuxolimab trial is reported in the paper.

The paper's findings and limits, for the study overall: Clonal expansion of both CD4+ and CD8+ blood T cells was observed from baseline to week 6 at doses 0.1 to 3.0 mg/kg. In the 0.1-3.0 mg/kg groups, partial responders had among the lowest normalized peripheral clonal expansion, particularly in CD8+ T cells. On average, CD8+ T cells showed more expanded clones than CD4+ T cells after ivuxolimab. Antigen specificity was not determined for the clonally expanded peripheral T cells. Low levels of normalized T-cell clonal expansion were also seen in some patients who did not respond.

The trial excluded patients who had a history of autoimmune disease or who were on systemic immunosuppression. In every dose cohort, peripheral blood was drawn for TCR sequencing at baseline, cycle 4 day 1, and cycle 7 day 1. Samples were obtained from an open-label, multicenter, first-in-human phase I dose-escalation trial of ivuxolimab. Adults with locally advanced or metastatic melanoma, renal cell, hepatocellular, or head and neck squamous cell carcinoma were enrolled in the trial. Before TCR sequencing, CD4+ T cells and CD8+ T cells were sorted from peripheral blood as separate populations. Notes on this clone: This receptor's antigen is unknown. Base qualities are not recorded, but no much larger clone differs from it by a single base.

Sequences SQVTM (CDR1) and ANQGSEA (CDR2) are obtained from the germline V gene. The germline V end is reduced by 1 base and the J end by 8 bases; junction bases left unmatched: 7. Taken from cysteine to phenylalanine, the CDR3 has 13 residues. Of all the DNA, just the CDR3 is kept, 39 bases in frame from base 1. For sequencing of the TCRbeta CDR3 region, genomic DNA was extracted from the sorted cells. The immunoSEQ Assay was used to sequence the TCRbeta CDR3 regions. TCRdb limited this immuneACCESS table to in-frame rearrangements with V and J called. A share of clones is missing; checked studies link under half to unresolved V genes, and the rest is unexplained. In this sample the table shows under 50,000 clones, around 80% of which occur a single time. Just over 5% of the sample rests with the top ten.

The chain is made from TRBV29-1 and TRBJ1-2; 7 nucleotides in the junction match TRBD1. The clonotype originates from an adult with an advanced solid tumor such as melanoma, head and neck, liver or kidney cancer. The sequences come from CD4+ or CD8+ T cells sorted from blood, collected in a trial of the OX40 agonist ivuxolimab. The DNA reads TGCAGCGTTGAAGGGCAGGGGGTCGGGGGCTACACCTTC. Its translation is CSVEGQGVGGYTF.